A selection of T cell receptor beta chains follows, all from one sample in a study of regulatory T cells in long-lasting Graves disease. TCRdb re-called the multiplex PCR reads with MiXCR, one entry per CDR3 protein. Among approximately 540,000 distinct CDR3 sequences, around 12% were seen once, and the ten largest hold 8.9%. The same specimen was also included in a second study, on T cells in Graves' hyperthyroidism and ophthalmopathy.

The specimen comprised peripheral blood mononuclear cells (PBMCs), sampled at new diagnosis, from a patient treated with antithyroid drugs. The receptors shown here come from a woman under 40 with Graves disease. Each CDR3 is given without its conserved first and last residue.

>TRBV6-2/TRBV6-3|TRBJ1-1
ASILSRTENTEAF
>TRBV11-2|TRBJ2-3
ASSLGLAGYTQY
>TRBV11-2|TRBJ1-6
ASSLAGTHGSPLH
>TRBV19|TRBJ2-4
ASSLSGPTEVAKNIQY
>TRBV14|TRBJ1-3
ASSQSYSGNTIY
>TRBV12-3/TRBV12-4|TRBJ1-2
ASSPGHREVTGYT
>TRBV11-1|TRBJ1-6
ASSLGSSPLH
>TRBV11-3|TRBJ1-2
ASSFSRFDYGYT
>TRBV7-9|TRBJ1-6
ASSTTGGKTLH
>TRBV27|TRBJ2-5
ASSSILTSGIQETQY
>TRBV6-2/TRBV6-3|TRBJ2-3
ASSFGTSGRGTDTQY
>TRBV14|TRBJ2-7
ASSHLWTGGIHEQY
>TRBV10-3|TRBJ2-7
AISEDRQTNLEQY
>TRBV18|TRBJ1-3
ASPPSENTIY
>TRBV6-5|TRBJ2-7
ASSYVSGTGPYEQY
>TRBV30|TRBJ1-2
AWSNTWTDYGYT
>TRBV20-1|TRBJ1-1
SGSSGGKQEAF
>TRBV28|TRBJ2-1
ASSWIAGGGSNEQF
>TRBV6-2/TRBV6-3|TRBJ2-7
ASSPGGTGAIYEQY
>TRBV2|TRBJ1-2
ASSPMRGYYGYT
>TRBV6-1|TRBJ1-1
ASSRKGQGNTEAF
>TRBV2|TRBJ2-1
ASRRIPGLAGGGNEQF
>TRBV27|TRBJ2-2
ASSYPKVLAETGELF